This TCR beta chain appears in the sequencing data of a study of CD8 T cells in ankylosing spondylitis (dated by TCRdb to 2017 to 2019). Study-wide context: To find TCR variants linked to disease, the study profiled T cell receptor beta repertoires in ankylosing spondylitis patients and healthy donors. The full study cohort was made up of about 24 ankylosing spondylitis patients and more than 90 healthy donors. Samples of peripheral blood were taken, and for ankylosing spondylitis patients, synovial fluid was collected as well. What the research found in general, with its limitations: Some TCR beta motif variants had previously been reported in synovial fluid and blood of reactive arthritis patients, which suggested common disease-initiation mechanisms. Significant enrichment of the disease-linked clones was reported in matched synovial fluid samples from ankylosing spondylitis patients. A CD8+ phenotype was shown by the disease-linked clones, which were found at relatively low frequencies in peripheral blood. Blood from ankylosing spondylitis patients appeared to be characterized by a TCR beta motif made up of under ten highly homologous amino acid variants.

TCRdb shows the sequencer as Illumina HiSeq 2500. TCR beta libraries were prepared by quantitative 5'-RACE with molecular barcodes. In the paper's pipeline: To identify disease-linked TCR variants, a new computational method was used, one built on a probabilistic model of VDJ rearrangement. TCRdb reworked the public reads: Q25 trimming with fastp, MiXCR clone assembly, productive beta chains retained. All rows with the same CDR3 protein become a single entry with the most common DNA and genes. The authors' filters were not applied to this entry. For this sample there are around 450,000 distinct CDR3 sequences; roughly 27% appear just once. The ten largest clones represent about 0.9% of the sample. On this clonotype: The target of this receptor is not known. No much larger clone exists at a distance of one base, and base qualities are not known.

Counted from cysteine to phenylalanine, this CDR3 has 14 amino acids. The CDR3 DNA has 42 bases and is translated from base 1. The germline V gene (reference sequence) supplies CDR1 DFQATT and CDR2 SNEGSKA. V is cut by 8 bases and J by 1 base, and the space between the germline ends is 15 bases. Sequencing input: blood, either unsorted or a sorted T cell fraction (not recorded which). The chain uses TRBV20-1 and TRBJ1-3, and the D gene may be TRBD1, 5 bases matching. The sequence was obtained from a male donor with ankylosing spondylitis. CDR3 loop: CSTRQLLSGNTIYF. The DNA sequence is as follows: TGCAGTACCAGACAGCTACTTTCTGGAAACACCATATATTTT.